The 27 T cell receptor beta chains reported below all come from one sample, sequenced in a study of blood T cell repertoires in COVID-19 (dated by TCRdb to about 2020). Library generation was performed with the immunoSEQ multiplex PCR assay. TCRdb took over this immuneACCESS table, retaining in-frame rearrangements with V and J assigned. Such tables are incomplete; in checked studies, under half of the missing clones stem from an unresolved V gene, and the remainder is unexplained. For this sample the table gives a few hundred thousand clones, of which under 95% were detected only once. The ten top clones hold around 18% of the sample. The sequencing input was PBMCs or T cells enriched from blood (not recorded which). The receptor set was obtained from a woman aged 25 to 39 who had recovered from COVID-19.

The chain combines TRBV5-1 with TRBJ2-3; 12 positions agree with TRBD2. J gave up 3 bases and V 4 bases, and 9 bases lay outside the gene matches. From germline, CDR1 is SGHRS and CDR2 YFSETQ. CDR3 length equals 17 residues. DNA for the CDR3: TGCGCCAGCAGCCGAGGACTAGCGGGATGGGGTACAGATACGCAGTATTTT. This gives the protein CASSRGLAGWGTDTQYF.

The chain couples TRBV24-1 to TRBJ1-2, with D hard to call. Germline lookup yields CDR1 KGHDR and CDR2 SFDVKD. The CDR3 has 14 residues. Trimming removed 3 bases at V and 8 bases at J, with 15 bases between. In DNA form, the CDR3 reads TGTGCCACCAGTGATGACGGGATCGGTGGCGGCTACACCTTC. Translated, it gives CATSDDGIGGGYTF.

V and J are TRBV24-1 and TRBJ1-2, with a weak D call TRBD1 (6 bases). This CDR3 is built from 14 residues. Per the germline V gene, CDR1 is KGHDR and CDR2 is SFDVKD. The germline V and J ends were trimmed by 3 bases and 7 bases, with 14 bases remaining between them. The CDR3 reads CATSDPQGFGGYTF. DNA of the CDR3: TGTGCCACCAGTGATCCACAGGGATTCGGTGGCTACACCTTC.

V usage is TRBV5-4 and J usage is TRBJ2-2; 9 bases map to TRBD1. The trim removed 1 base at V and 3 bases at J, leaving 4 bases unmatched. CDR3 length equals 16 residues. Germline CDR1 reads SGHNT; CDR2 reads YYREEE (reference sequence). The CDR3 spells CASSLRDRAYTGELFF. DNA of the CDR3: TGTGCCAGCAGCTTGCGGGACAGGGCGTACACCGGGGAGCTGTTTTTT.

V gene TRBV2 combines with J gene TRBJ1-5; 9 bases map to TRBD1. The CDR3 length is 15 residues. Germline CDR1 is SNHLY and CDR2 is FYNNEI. Trimming removed 9 bases from V and 4 bases from J; junction bases left unmatched: 10. The CDR3 region is CASTPQGARNQPQHF. The CDR3, as DNA: TGTGCCAGTACACCACAGGGGGCACGAAATCAGCCCCAGCATTTT. Full variable domain (remainder filled in from reference TRBV2 and TRBJ1-5): EPEVTQTPSHQVTQMGQEVILRCVPISNHLYFYWYRQILGQKVEFLVSFYNNEISEKSEIFDDQFSVERPDGSNFTLKIRSTKLEDSAMYFCASTPQGARNQPQHFGDGTRLSIL.

The chain couples TRBV27 to TRBJ2-1; D is ambiguous. Per the germline V gene, CDR1 is MNHEY and CDR2 is SMNVEV (reference sequence). CDR3 length: 15 residues. The V end lost 3 bases, the J end lost 2 bases, and 11 bases lay between the germline ends. CDR3 DNA: TGTGCCAGCAGTTTGGTAATAGCCCCCTACAATGAGCAGTTCTTC. Its translation is CASSLVIAPYNEQFF.

V and J are TRBV10-1 and TRBJ1-3; D remains unclear. V was shortened by 8 bases and J by 2 bases, with 13 bases between the two germline ends. Germline CDR1 and CDR2: WNHNN and SYGVQD (reference sequence). The CDR3 totals 14 residues. The CDR3 region has the DNA TGCGCCAGCGTCACGGGGATTACTGGAAACACCATATATTTT. Translation gives CASVTGITGNTIYF.

The gene calls are TRBV15 and TRBJ2-7, with a tentative D call TRBD2 (5 bases). V dropped 0 bases and J dropped 3 bases, with 9 bases sitting between them. There are 14 residues in the CDR3. The germline CDR1 and CDR2 sequences are LNHNV and YYDKDF (reference sequence). CDR3 protein: CATSRDMGSYEQYF. As DNA, the CDR3 is TGTGCCACCAGCAGAGACATGGGGAGCTACGAGCAGTACTTC.

The rearrangement joins TRBV3-1 (or the pseudogene TRBV3-2) to TRBJ2-1, with 7 nucleotides matching TRBD2. CDR3 length: 15 residues. J gave up 8 bases and V 1 base, and 8 bases lay outside the gene matches. Germline V gene data show CDR1 as LGHDT and CDR2 as YNNKEL (reference sequence). In nucleotides, the CDR3 is TGTGCCAGCAGCCAAGTTAGACTAGCACCGGATGAGCAGTTCTTC. It encodes CASSQVRLAPDEQFF.

This clone was seen only once. V gene TRBV19 combines with J gene TRBJ2-3, with D perhaps TRBD1 (6 bases). Trimming took off 3 bases at V and 0 bases at J, with 19 bases between the two ends. This CDR3 spans 18 amino acids. Germline lookup yields CDR1 LNHDA and CDR2 SQIVND (reference sequence). CDR3 residues: CASSIAGAPWSSTDTQYF. CDR3 in DNA: TGTGCCAGTAGTATTGCAGGGGCCCCCTGGTCCAGCACAGATACGCAGTATTTT.

The chain is built from TRBV4-1 and TRBJ2-7; D possibly corresponds to TRBD2 (6 bases). V shed 4 bases and J shed 6 bases, with 10 bases lying between them. The CDR3 covers 12 residues. Germline V gene sequence: CDR1 MGHRA, CDR2 YSYEKL. CDR3 nucleotide sequence: TGCGCCAGCAGCCTCCCCGGGAGCGAGCAGTACTTC. Protein sequence: CASSLPGSEQYF.

V is TRBV12-3 or TRBV12-4 and J is TRBJ1-1, with D possibly being TRBD1 (5 bases). The V gene lost 2 bases and the J gene lost 4 bases, with 5 bases spanning the gap. The CDR3 runs 12 residues. The CDR3, as DNA: TGTGCCAGCAGTTTACAGGGCACTGAAGCTTTCTTT. Residues: CASSLQGTEAFF.

V is TRBV3-1 (or the pseudogene TRBV3-2) and J is TRBJ2-7; 8 nucleotides align to TRBD1. Germline-derived CDR1 and CDR2 are LGHDT and YNNKEL (reference sequence). The CDR3 totals 14 residues. J gave up 4 bases and V 1 base, and 3 bases lay outside the gene matches. CDR3 in amino acids: CASSQGTGWYEQYF. DNA of the CDR3: TGTGCCAGCAGCCAAGGGACAGGGTGGTACGAGCAGTACTTC.

This clone was observed once. The V call is TRBV5-1, the J call TRBJ2-1, with 9 bases aligning to TRBD2. CDR1 is SGHRS and CDR2 is YFSETQ in the germline V gene. The V and J ends lost 2 bases and 8 bases, in that order; junction bases with no gene match: 2. The CDR3 is 13 amino acids. The CDR3 sequence: CASSFLAGDEQFF. The CDR3 nucleotides read TGCGCCAGCAGCTTTTTAGCGGGGGATGAGCAGTTCTTC.

V is TRBV28 and J is TRBJ2-7; D remains unclear. Germline V lookup: CDR1 MDHEN, CDR2 SYDVKM. The V and J ends lost 7 bases and 0 bases respectively, with 13 bases between them. CDR3 length: 14 residues. Written as DNA, the CDR3 is TGTGCCAGCACCAACCCGGTCCGCTCCTACGAGCAGTACTTC. Translating gives CASTNPVRSYEQYF.

This chain joins TRBV5-4 and TRBJ1-1; D call uncertain. Germline V gene lookup returns CDR1 SGHNT and CDR2 YYREEE (reference sequence). This CDR3 spans 13 amino acids. V was trimmed by 3 bases and J by 4 bases, leaving 10 bases between them. For the CDR3, the DNA is TGTGCCAGCAGCTCCGATGCGATCACTGAAGCTTTCTTT. Protein product: CASSSDAITEAFF.

The chain recombines TRBV7-2 with TRBJ2-5; 10 positions match TRBD1. The V gene end was trimmed by 6 bases and the J gene end by 5 bases; junction bases not matched to a gene: 6. The CDR3 sequence is 14 residues long. CDR1 and CDR2 (germline): SGHTA, FQGNSA. The CDR3 is CASSRTGGTETQYF. The DNA of the CDR3 is TGTGCCAGCAGTCGGACAGGGGGAACCGAGACCCAGTACTTC.

The genes are TRBV6-1 and TRBJ2-7, with 11 bases identical to TRBD1. Germline V CDR1 and CDR2: MNHNS, SASEGT. The CDR3 totals 16 residues. The J segment lost 3 bases and the V segment lost 3 bases, leaving 7 bases of the junction unmatched. The CDR3 nucleotides read TGTGCCAGCAGTGATCGGGACAGGGGGGGATACTACGAGCAGTACTTC. The encoded protein is CASSDRDRGGYYEQYF.

This clone was seen once. The chain employs TRBV18 and TRBJ1-3, with TRBD1 matching 8 bases. V lost 4 bases and J lost 0; bases outside the gene matches: 2. The CDR3 length is 15 residues. Germline-derived CDR1 and CDR2 are KGHSH and LQKENI. The CDR3 DNA is TGTGCCAGCTCACGGGACAGGAGCTCTGGAAACACCATATATTTT. Encoded protein: CASSRDRSSGNTIYF.

The chain uses TRBV28 and TRBJ2-1; no clear D. V was cut by 3 bases and J by 0 bases, with 15 bases left in between. Germline CDR1 reads MDHEN; CDR2 reads SYDVKM. This CDR3 spans 17 amino acids. The CDR3 region is CASSLPYYESSYNEQFF. The CDR3 bases are TGTGCCAGCAGTTTGCCCTACTACGAAAGCTCCTACAATGAGCAGTTCTTC.

The genes are TRBV19 and TRBJ1-2, with 8 nucleotides matching TRBD1. The CDR3 runs 13 residues. V shed 3 bases, J shed 8 bases, and the junction held 5 bases outside the gene matches. From germline, CDR1 is LNHDA and CDR2 SQIVND (reference sequence). The DNA of the CDR3 is TGTGCCAGTAGTATTCAGGGGGCGCAAGGCTACACCTTC. Translated: CASSIQGAQGYTF.

V is TRBV7-8 and J is TRBJ2-7; weak D call: TRBD2 (6 bases). Germline CDR1 SGHVS, CDR2 FQNEAQ. The CDR3 has 12 amino acids. V lost 5 bases to trimming and J lost 7 bases, with 12 bases between them. The CDR3 DNA reads TGTGCCAGCAGCCCGCGACTAGGGGAGCAGTACTTC. Translating it yields CASSPRLGEQYF.

CDR3 nucleotide sequence: TGTGCCAGCAGTCCACAACAGGGGCGTGAGCAGTTCTTC. It codes for CASSPQQGREQFF. V is TRBV6-2 or TRBV6-3 and J is TRBJ2-1, with TRBD1 identical over 7 bases. The CDR3 covers 13 residues. J was trimmed by 9 bases and V by 5 bases; bases with no gene match: 7. Per germline, CDR1 MNHEY and CDR2 SVGEGT.

The chain recombines TRBV2 with TRBJ2-1, with D possibly matching TRBD1 (5 bases). Per germline, CDR1 SNHLY and CDR2 FYNNEI. Trimming removed 4 bases at V and 3 bases at J, with 7 bases between. The CDR3 is made up of 13 amino acids. CDR3 bases: TGTGCCAGCAGTGGTCAGGGCTACAATGAGCAGTTCTTC. This translates into CASSGQGYNEQFF.

A remark on this clone: At one boundary the junction diverges from the germline segment, which might be a read error. This sequence joins TRBV7-2 and TRBJ2-7, with TRBD2 identical over 11 bases. The CDR3 is 17 amino acids. The germline V gene encodes CDR1 SGHTA and CDR2 FQGNSA. CDR3 coding DNA: TGTGCCAGCAGCCTAGCCCGGACTAGCGGGTTCCCCTACGAGCAGTACTTC. Translated: CASSLARTSGFPYEQYF. The variable domain in full, completed from reference TRBV7-2 and TRBJ2-7, reads GAGVSQSPSNKVTEKGKDVELRCDPISGHTALYWYRQSLGQGLEFLIYFQGNSAPDKSGLPSDRFSAERTGGSVSTLTIQRTQQEDSAVYLCASSLARTSGFPYEQYFGPGTRLTVT.

This chain connects TRBV5-4 to TRBJ1-6, with 9 bases aligning to TRBD1. Losses at the gene ends were 1 base for V and 7 bases for J; bases not matched to a gene: 6. Germline CDR1 and CDR2: SGHNT and YYREEE (reference sequence). The CDR3 totals 16 residues. DNA for the CDR3: TGTGCCAGCAGCTTGTCGGGACAGGGTCTGAATTCACCCCTCCACTTT. It encodes CASSLSGQGLNSPLHF.

The rearrangement joins TRBV28 to TRBJ2-7; D perhaps matches TRBD1 (5 bases). Germline V lookup: CDR1 MDHEN, CDR2 SYDVKM. V lost 6 bases to trimming and J lost 6 bases, with 15 bases between them. CDR3 length: 13 residues. The CDR3 coding sequence is TGTGCCAGCAGAAGGGGCCTAGATGGCGAGCAGTACTTC. This sequence encodes CASRRGLDGEQYF.